The clone carrying this T cell receptor (beta chain) was seen at least ten times. Its target is unknown. Germline V gene sequence: CDR1 SGHAT, CDR2 FQNNGV. There are 15 residues in the CDR3. V dropped 8 bases and J dropped 5 bases, with 21 bases sitting between them. This entry belongs to a study of T-cell reconstitution after alpha-beta-depleted transplantation in children. Whole-study findings and limits: Some patients showed high day-60 TCRbeta diversity, which derived from surviving recipient T cells and thymic progenitors. One year after transplant, T-cell counts and diversity came mostly from newly produced T cells. Two months or so post-transplant, alpha-beta T cells reportedly derived from several hundred expanded graft clones.

Unique molecular identifiers were built into the TCRbeta library. Each CDR3 protein gets one entry after TCRdb re-called the PCR reads with MiXCR. The table includes approximately 99,000 distinct CDR3 sequences, around 6.4% detected once. This sequence joins TRBV11-2 and TRBJ2-5; either TRBD1 or TRBD2 may supply D (7 bases each). This clonotype was sampled from a male patient aged 2-15 years who had a stem cell transplant for acute lymphoblastic leukemia, so the T cells may come from the graft donor. The sequencing used PBMCs, mostly from graft donor cells, collected 360 days after TCRalphabeta/CD19-depleted stem cell transplant. The CDR3 spells CASSYWGGGRETQYF. For the CDR3, the DNA is TGTGCCAGCTCATACTGGGGAGGGGGCCGGGAGACCCAGTACTTC.